This is a list of T cell receptor beta chains from one sample in a study of cytomegalovirus exposure and HLA in healthy donors. Produced via immunoSEQ multiplex PCR; TCRdb's table is partial and in-frame only. The sample contains some 260,000 clones, about nine tenths of which appear only once. The specimen was PBMCs. The origin of the receptors is a woman in her twenties or thirties in good health and CMV-seronegative. Each CDR3 is given with its conserved first and last residue. A D gene is named only where the DNA matches it firmly. Not all rows give a size; the values are once, few, many and, for expanded clones, a class.

clone size	V gene	D gene	J gene	CDR3 protein	CDR3 DNA
.	TRBV7-9	.	TRBJ2-7	CASSSGAAYEQYF	TGTGCCAGCAGCTCCGGGGCCGCCTACGAGCAGTACTTC
few	TRBV6-1	TRBD2	TRBJ2-7	CASKPSGRNVDEQYF	TGTGCCAGCAAGCCTAGCGGGAGAAACGTCGACGAGCAGTACTTC
.	TRBV20-1	.	TRBJ1-2	CSAQGERGYTF	TGCAGTGCCCAGGGTGAAAGGGGCTACACCTTC
.	TRBV7-9	.	TRBJ2-7	CASSLIVEQYF	TGTGCCAGCAGCTTAATAGTCGAGCAGTACTTC
.	TRBV28	.	TRBJ2-2	CASSLSGLLLNTGELFF	TGTGCCAGCAGTTTATCGGGACTCTTGTTGAACACCGGGGAGCTGTTTTTT
.	TRBV28	TRBD2	TRBJ2-5	CASSFPLAGEQETQYF	TGTGCCAGCAGTTTCCCACTAGCGGGGGAACAAGAGACCCAGTACTTC
.	TRBV27	TRBD1	TRBJ1-2	CASRPTHRGSNYGYTF	TGTGCCAGCAGGCCCACACACAGGGGCTCTAACTATGGCTACACCTTC
.	TRBV18	.	TRBJ1-5	CASSPRTEDYSNQPQHF	TGTGCCAGCTCACCACGGACAGAAGACTATAGCAATCAGCCCCAGCATTTT
few	TRBV29-1	TRBD1	TRBJ1-2	CSVKDRGAYGYTF	TGCAGCGTTAAGGACAGGGGAGCCTATGGCTACACCTTC
.	TRBV4-3	TRBD1	TRBJ2-7	CASSLEPYDRGSYEQYF	TGCGCCAGCAGTCTGGAGCCTTATGACAGGGGCAGCTACGAGCAGTACTTC
.	TRBV7-9	TRBD2	TRBJ2-1	CASSSGLAGSSYNEQFF	TGTGCCAGCAGCTCGGGACTAGCGGGAAGCTCCTACAATGAGCAGTTCTTC
.	TRBV4-3	.	TRBJ2-7	CASSQGLLHEQYF	TGCGCCAGCAGCCAAGGACTACTCCACGAGCAGTACTTC
.	TRBV27	TRBD2	TRBJ2-7	CASSGLAESYEQYF	TGTGCCAGCTCTGGACTAGCGGAGTCCTACGAGCAGTACTTC
.	TRBV29-1	TRBD2	TRBJ2-3	CSVEGRESTDTQYF	TGCAGCGTTGAAGGGCGGGAGAGCACAGATACGCAGTATTTT
.	TRBV5-4	TRBD1	TRBJ2-7	CASSLGGTGAYEQYF	TGTGCCAGCAGCTTGGGGGGAACAGGGGCCTACGAGCAGTACTTC
.	TRBV27	.	TRBJ2-3	CASSNNPTDTQYF	TGTGCCAGCAGTAATAATCCCACAGATACGCAGTATTTT
.	TRBV9	.	TRBJ2-7	CASSVGSGESYEQYF	TGTGCCAGCAGCGTAGGGTCAGGGGAATCCTACGAGCAGTACTTC
.	TRBV2	.	TRBJ2-1	CASSPGVYGNEQFF	TGTGCCAGCAGTCCAGGGGTGTATGGCAATGAGCAGTTCTTC
.	TRBV6-1	TRBD2	TRBJ2-1	CASSRVGGISNEQFF	TGTGCCAGCAGCAGAGTGGGAGGGATCAGTAATGAGCAGTTCTTC
.	TRBV7-9	.	TRBJ2-7	CASSRTPRAPPYEQYF	TGTGCCAGCAGCCGTACGCCCAGGGCCCCCCCCTACGAGCAGTACTTC
once	TRBV11-2	.	TRBJ1-2	CASSTYRASPDGYGYTF	TGTGCCAGCAGCACCTACAGGGCATCACCCGATGGCTATGGCTACACCTTC
.	TRBV27	TRBD2	TRBJ2-3	CASSLGGPFSDTQYF	TGTGCCAGCAGTTTGGGAGGGCCGTTTTCGGATACGCAGTATTTT
.	TRBV27	TRBD2	TRBJ2-1	CASSHRAAGGRGEQFF	TGTGCCAGCAGCCATAGGGCGGCGGGAGGTCGGGGTGAGCAGTTCTTC
once	TRBV4-2	TRBD2	TRBJ2-5	CASSQFGTSGETQYF	TGTGCCAGCAGCCAATTCGGAACTAGCGGAGAGACCCAGTACTTC
.	TRBV5-6	.	TRBJ1-4	CASSLELRGAKEKLFF	TGTGCCAGCAGCTTGGAATTAAGGGGCGCAAAGGAAAAACTGTTTTTT
.	TRBV11-2	.	TRBJ2-5	CASRFGGSETQYF	TGTGCCAGCAGATTCGGGGGCAGTGAGACCCAGTACTTC
.	TRBV2	.	TRBJ1-4	CASSATGGGEKLFF	TGTGCCAGCAGTGCAACCGGTGGTGGTGAAAAACTGTTTTTT
.	TRBV5-1	.	TRBJ2-5	CASSLWPGSETQYF	TGCGCCAGCAGCTTGTGGCCGGGATCCGAGACCCAGTACTTC
once	TRBV27	TRBD1	TRBJ2-4	CASSPWDREKNIQYF	TGTGCCAGCAGTCCTTGGGACAGGGAAAAAAACATTCAGTACTTC